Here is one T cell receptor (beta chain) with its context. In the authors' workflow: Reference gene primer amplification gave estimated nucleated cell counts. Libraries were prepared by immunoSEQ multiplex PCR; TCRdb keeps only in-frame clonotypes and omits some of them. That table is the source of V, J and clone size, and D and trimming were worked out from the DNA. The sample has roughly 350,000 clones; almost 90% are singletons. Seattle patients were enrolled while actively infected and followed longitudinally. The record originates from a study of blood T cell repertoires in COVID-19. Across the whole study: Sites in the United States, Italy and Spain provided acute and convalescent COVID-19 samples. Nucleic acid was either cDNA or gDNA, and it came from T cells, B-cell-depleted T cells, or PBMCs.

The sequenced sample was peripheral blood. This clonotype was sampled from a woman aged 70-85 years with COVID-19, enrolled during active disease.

CDR3 in amino acids: CASSLAGGDEQFF. DNA of the CDR3: TGTGCCAGCAGCTTAGCGGGCGGGGATGAGCAGTTCTTC. This chain uses TRBV11-3 with TRBJ2-1; tentative D call: TRBD2 (6 bases). CDR3 length equals 13 residues. The ends were cut back, 1 base at V and 8 bases at J, with 9 bases in the middle. The germline CDR1 and CDR2 sequences are SGHNT and YENEEA. Using reference TRBV11-3 and TRBJ2-1 for the parts outside the CDR3, the full variable domain is EAGVVQSPRYKIIEKKQPVAFWCNPISGHNTLYWYLQNLGQGPELLIRYENEEAVDDSQLPKDRFSAERLKGVDSTLKIQPAELGDSAVYLCASSLAGGDEQFFGPGTRLTVL.